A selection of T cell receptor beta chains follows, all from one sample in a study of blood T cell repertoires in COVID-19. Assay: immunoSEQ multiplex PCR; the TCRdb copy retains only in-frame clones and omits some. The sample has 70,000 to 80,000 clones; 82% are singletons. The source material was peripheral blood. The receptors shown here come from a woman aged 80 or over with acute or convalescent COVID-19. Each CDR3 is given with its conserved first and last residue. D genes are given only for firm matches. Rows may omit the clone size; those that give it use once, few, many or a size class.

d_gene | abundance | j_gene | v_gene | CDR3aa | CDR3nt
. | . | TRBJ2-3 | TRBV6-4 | CASSDSLSTDTQYF | TGTGCCAGCAGTGACTCGCTAAGCACAGATACGCAGTATTTT
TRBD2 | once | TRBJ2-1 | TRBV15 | CATAVLALGVKYNEQFF | TGTGCCACAGCGGTACTAGCGCTTGGAGTGAAGTACAATGAGCAGTTCTTC
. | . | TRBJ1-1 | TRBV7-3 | CASSLIGGLTEAFF | TGTGCCAGCAGCTTAATCGGTGGGCTCACTGAAGCTTTCTTT
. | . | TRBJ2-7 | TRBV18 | CASSLKEGYEQYF | TGTGCCAGCTCCCTCAAGGAGGGCTACGAGCAGTACTTC
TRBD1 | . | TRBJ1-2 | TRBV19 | CASSPGQGSYGYTF | TGTGCCAGTAGTCCGGGACAGGGGTCCTATGGCTACACCTTC
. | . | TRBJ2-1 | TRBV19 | CASNEGLVYNEQFF | TGTGCCAGTAATGAGGGCCTAGTCTACAATGAGCAGTTCTTC
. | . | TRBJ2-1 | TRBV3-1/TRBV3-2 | CASSPNTYNEQFF | TGTGCCAGCAGTCCCAACACCTACAATGAGCAGTTCTTC
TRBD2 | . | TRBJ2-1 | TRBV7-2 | CASSLGLAGTNEQFF | TGTGCCAGCAGCTTAGGACTAGCGGGAACGAATGAGCAGTTCTTC
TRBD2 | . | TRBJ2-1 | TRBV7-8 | CASSFLAGGPWEQFF | TGTGCCAGCAGCTTCTTAGCGGGAGGGCCTTGGGAGCAGTTCTTC
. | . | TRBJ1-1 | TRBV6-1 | CASSERGISTEAFF | TGTGCCAGCAGTGAACGGGGAATAAGCACTGAAGCTTTCTTT
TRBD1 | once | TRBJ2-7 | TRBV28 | CASSRVRGTGLPYEQYF | TGTGCCAGCAGTCGGGTGCGAGGGACAGGCCTCCCCTACGAGCAGTACTTC
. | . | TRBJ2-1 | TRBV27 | CASRQETSYNEQFF | TGTGCCAGCAGACAGGAAACCTCCTACAATGAGCAGTTCTTC
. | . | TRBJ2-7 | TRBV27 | CASSFRDSYEQYF | TGTGCCAGCAGTTTCCGGGACTCCTACGAGCAGTACTTC
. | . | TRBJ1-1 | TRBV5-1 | CASSWGTPNTEAFF | TGCGCCAGCAGCTGGGGGACACCGAACACTGAAGCTTTCTTT
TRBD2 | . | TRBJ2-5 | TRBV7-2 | CASSRGLAGETQYF | TGTGCCAGCAGCCGGGGACTAGCCGGAGAGACCCAGTACTTC
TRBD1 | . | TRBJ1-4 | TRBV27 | CASSRTGLTNEKLFF | TGTGCCAGCAGTAGGACAGGGTTGACTAATGAAAAACTGTTTTTT
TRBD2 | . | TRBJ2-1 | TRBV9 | CASSSLAGPYNEQFF | TGTGCCAGCAGCTCCCTAGCGGGACCTTACAATGAGCAGTTCTTC
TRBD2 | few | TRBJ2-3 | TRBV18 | CASSPQLAGFTDTQYF | TGTGCCAGCTCACCACAACTAGCGGGTTTCACAGATACGCAGTATTTT
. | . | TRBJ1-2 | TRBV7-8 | CASSLTETYGYTF | TGTGCCAGCAGCTTAACAGAAACCTATGGCTACACCTTC
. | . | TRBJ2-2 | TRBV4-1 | CASSQDRTNTGELFF | TGCGCCAGCAGCCAAGACAGAACGAACACCGGGGAGCTGTTTTTT
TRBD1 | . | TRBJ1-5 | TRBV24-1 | CATQGVAGNQPQHF | TGTGCCACCCAGGGGGTAGCGGGAAATCAGCCCCAGCATTTT
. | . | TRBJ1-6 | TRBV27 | CASSFSGDTSSPLHF | TGTGCCAGCAGTTTTTCGGGAGATACGTCTTCACCCCTCCACTTT
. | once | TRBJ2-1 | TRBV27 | CASSPTDLYNEQFF | TGTGCCAGCAGCCCTACTGACTTGTACAATGAGCAGTTCTTC
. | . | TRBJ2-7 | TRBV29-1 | CSAGGVTAYEQYF | TGCAGCGCTGGGGGCGTTACAGCCTACGAGCAGTACTTC
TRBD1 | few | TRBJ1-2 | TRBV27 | CASSSRQGSLSGYTF | TGTGCCAGCAGTTCCCGACAGGGCTCTTTAAGTGGCTACACCTTC
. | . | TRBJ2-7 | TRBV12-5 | CASGLVVGRGASYEQYF | TGTGCTAGTGGTTTGGTAGTCGGCAGGGGGGCCTCCTACGAGCAGTACTTC
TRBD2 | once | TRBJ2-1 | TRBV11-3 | CASSYSGTSFNEQFF | TGTGCCAGCAGCTACTCCGGGACTAGCTTCAATGAGCAGTTCTTC
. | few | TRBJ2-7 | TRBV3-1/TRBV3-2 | CASSPTSYEQYF | TGTGCCAGCAGCCCTACTAGCTACGAGCAGTACTTC
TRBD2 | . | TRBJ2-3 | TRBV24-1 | CATSDPGTSGTDTQYF | TGTGCCACCAGTGACCCCGGGACTAGCGGCACAGATACGCAGTATTTT
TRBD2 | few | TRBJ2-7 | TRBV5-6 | CASSLRKGLAAYEQYF | TGTGCCAGCAGCTTAAGAAAGGGACTAGCGGCTTACGAGCAGTACTTC
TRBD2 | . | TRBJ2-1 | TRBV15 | CATSRTRLAGNNEQFF | TGTGCCACCAGCAGAACCCGACTAGCGGGGAACAATGAGCAGTTCTTC
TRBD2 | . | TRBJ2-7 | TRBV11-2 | CASSPYSGGGYEQYF | TGTGCCAGCAGCCCATACAGCGGGGGCGGTTACGAGCAGTACTTC
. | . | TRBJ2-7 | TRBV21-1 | CASSSSRAGLAGELSYEQYF | TGTGCCAGCAGCAGCTCCCGGGCGGGACTAGCGGGAGAGCTCTCCTACGAGCAGTACTTC
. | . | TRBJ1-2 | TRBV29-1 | CSVKGIRSGGYTF | TGCAGCGTTAAGGGGATCCGGAGTGGTGGCTACACCTTC